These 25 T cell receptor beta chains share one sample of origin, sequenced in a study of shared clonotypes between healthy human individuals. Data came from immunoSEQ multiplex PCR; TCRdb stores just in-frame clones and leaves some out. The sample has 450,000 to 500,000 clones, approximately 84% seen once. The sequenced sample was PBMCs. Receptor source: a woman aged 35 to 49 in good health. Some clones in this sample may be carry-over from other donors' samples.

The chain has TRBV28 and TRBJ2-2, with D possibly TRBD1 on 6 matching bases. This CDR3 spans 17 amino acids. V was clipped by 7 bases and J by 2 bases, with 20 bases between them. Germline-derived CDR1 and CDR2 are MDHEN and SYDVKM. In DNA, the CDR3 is TGTGCCAGCATCGTCTTGGGACACGCAAGAAACACCGGGGAGCTGTTTTTT. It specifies CASIVLGHARNTGELFF.

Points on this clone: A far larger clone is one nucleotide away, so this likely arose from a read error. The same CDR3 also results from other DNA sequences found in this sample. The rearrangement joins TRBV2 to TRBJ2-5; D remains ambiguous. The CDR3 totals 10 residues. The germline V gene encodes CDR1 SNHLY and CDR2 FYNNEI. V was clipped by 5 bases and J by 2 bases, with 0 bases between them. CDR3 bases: TGTGCCAGCAGTCAAGAGACCCAGTACTTC. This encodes CASSQETQYF.

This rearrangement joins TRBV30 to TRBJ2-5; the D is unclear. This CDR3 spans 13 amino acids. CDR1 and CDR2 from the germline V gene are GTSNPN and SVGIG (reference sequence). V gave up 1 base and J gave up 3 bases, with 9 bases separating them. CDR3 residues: CAWSGRVKETQYF. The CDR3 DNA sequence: TGTGCCTGGAGTGGGCGAGTAAAAGAGACCCAGTACTTC.

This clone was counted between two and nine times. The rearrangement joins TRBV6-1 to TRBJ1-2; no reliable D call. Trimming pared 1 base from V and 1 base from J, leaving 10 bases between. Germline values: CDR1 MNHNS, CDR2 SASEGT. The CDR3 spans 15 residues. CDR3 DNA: TGTGCCAGCAGTGAAGAAGGCGCCAGTAACTATGGCTACACCTTC. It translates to CASSEEGASNYGYTF.

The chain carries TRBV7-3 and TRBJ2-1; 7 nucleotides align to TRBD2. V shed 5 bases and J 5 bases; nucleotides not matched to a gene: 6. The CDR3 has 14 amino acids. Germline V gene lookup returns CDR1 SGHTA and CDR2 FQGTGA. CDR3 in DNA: TGTGCCAGCAGCCCGGCGGGAGCGGACAATGAGCAGTTCTTC. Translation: CASSPAGADNEQFF.

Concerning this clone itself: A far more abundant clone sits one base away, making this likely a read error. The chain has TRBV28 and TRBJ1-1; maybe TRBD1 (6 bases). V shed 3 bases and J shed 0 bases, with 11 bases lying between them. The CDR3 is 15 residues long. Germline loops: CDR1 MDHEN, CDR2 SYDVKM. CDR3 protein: CASSFSTGLNTEAFF. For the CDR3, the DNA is TGTGCCAGCAGTTTCAGTACAGGGTTGAACACTGAAGCTTTCTTT.

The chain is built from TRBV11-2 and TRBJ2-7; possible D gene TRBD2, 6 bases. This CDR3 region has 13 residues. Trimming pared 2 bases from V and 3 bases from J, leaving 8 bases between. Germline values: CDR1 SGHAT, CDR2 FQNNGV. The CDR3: CASSLTGVYEQYF. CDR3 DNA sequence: TGTGCCAGCAGCTTAACGGGGGTCTACGAGCAGTACTTC.

CDR3 region: CASSYSLGARYEQYF. The CDR3 DNA is TGTGCCAGCAGTTACTCCTTAGGCGCGCGATACGAGCAGTACTTC. V and J are TRBV6-6 and TRBJ2-7; the D is unclear. CDR1 is MNHNY, CDR2 SVGAGI, per germline (reference sequence). V lost 0 bases and J lost 4, with 13 bases in between. The CDR3 contains 15 residues.

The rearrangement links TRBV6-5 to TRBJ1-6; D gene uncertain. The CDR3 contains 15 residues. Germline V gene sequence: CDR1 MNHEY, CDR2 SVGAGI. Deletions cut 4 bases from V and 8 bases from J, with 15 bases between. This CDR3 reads CASSLLVGPDSPLHF. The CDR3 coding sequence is TGTGCCAGCAGTTTACTTGTAGGGCCGGATTCACCCCTCCACTTT.

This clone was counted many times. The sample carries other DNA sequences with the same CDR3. The CDR3 nucleotides read TGCAGCGCTGGACTAGCGGGAGCCGGAGAGCAGTTCTTC. It yields the protein CSAGLAGAGEQFF. The chain combines TRBV29-1 with TRBJ2-1; 13 bases map to TRBD2. The CDR3 contains 13 residues. V was pared by 7 bases and J by 10 bases, with 7 bases of the junction left unmatched. Germline V gives CDR1 SQVTM, CDR2 ANQGSEA.

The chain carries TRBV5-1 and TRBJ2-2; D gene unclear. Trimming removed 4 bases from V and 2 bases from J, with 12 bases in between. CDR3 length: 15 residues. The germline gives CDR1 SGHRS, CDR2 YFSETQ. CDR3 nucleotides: TGCGCCAGCAGCGATAGTCAGGTCAACACCGGGGAGCTGTTTTTT. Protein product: CASSDSQVNTGELFF.

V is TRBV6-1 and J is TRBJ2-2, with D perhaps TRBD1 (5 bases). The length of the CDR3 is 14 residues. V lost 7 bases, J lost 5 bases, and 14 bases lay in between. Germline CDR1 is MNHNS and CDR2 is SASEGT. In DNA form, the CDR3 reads TGTGCCAGCATCCCCAGGGCAAGGACCGGGGAGCTGTTTTTT. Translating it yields CASIPRARTGELFF.

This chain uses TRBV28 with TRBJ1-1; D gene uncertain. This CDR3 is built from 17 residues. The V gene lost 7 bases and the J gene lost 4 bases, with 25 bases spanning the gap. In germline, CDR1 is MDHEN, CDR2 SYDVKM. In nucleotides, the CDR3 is TGTGCCAGCACCCCACGGACGGCCTCAGGCTCTGGCACTGAAGCTTTCTTT. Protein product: CASTPRTASGSGTEAFF.

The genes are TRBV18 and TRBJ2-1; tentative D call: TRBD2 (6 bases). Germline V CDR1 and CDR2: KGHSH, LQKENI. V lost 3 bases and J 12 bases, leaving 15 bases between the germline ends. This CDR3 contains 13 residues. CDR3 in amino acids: CASSPPSAGWQFF. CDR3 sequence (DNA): TGTGCCAGCTCACCCCCATCGGCGGGGTGGCAGTTCTTC.

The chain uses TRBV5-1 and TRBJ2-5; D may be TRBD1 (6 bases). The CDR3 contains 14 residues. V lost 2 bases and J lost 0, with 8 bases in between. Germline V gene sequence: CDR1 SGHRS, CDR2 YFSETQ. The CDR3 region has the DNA TGCGCCAGCAGCTTCCGGGACAACCAAGAGACCCAGTACTTC. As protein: CASSFRDNQETQYF.

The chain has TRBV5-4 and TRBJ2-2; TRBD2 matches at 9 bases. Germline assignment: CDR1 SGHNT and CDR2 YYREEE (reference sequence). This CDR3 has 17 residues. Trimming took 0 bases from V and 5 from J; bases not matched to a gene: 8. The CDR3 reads CASSLGGGSGSTGELFF. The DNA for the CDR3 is TGTGCCAGCAGCTTGGGAGGGGGTAGCGGGAGTACCGGGGAGCTGTTTTTT.

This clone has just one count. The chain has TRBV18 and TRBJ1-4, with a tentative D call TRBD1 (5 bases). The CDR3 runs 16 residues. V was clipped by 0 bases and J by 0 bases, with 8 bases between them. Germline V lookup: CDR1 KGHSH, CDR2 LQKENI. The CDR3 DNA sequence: TGTGCCAGCTCACCACCATGGGGGGCAACTAATGAAAAACTGTTTTTT. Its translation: CASSPPWGATNEKLFF.

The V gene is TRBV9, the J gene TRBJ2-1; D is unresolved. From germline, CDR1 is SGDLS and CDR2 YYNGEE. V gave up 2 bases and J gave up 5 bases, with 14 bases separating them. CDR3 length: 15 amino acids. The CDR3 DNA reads TGTGCCAGCAGCGTTGGAGTAGCCGCACACAATGAGCAGTTCTTC. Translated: CASSVGVAAHNEQFF.

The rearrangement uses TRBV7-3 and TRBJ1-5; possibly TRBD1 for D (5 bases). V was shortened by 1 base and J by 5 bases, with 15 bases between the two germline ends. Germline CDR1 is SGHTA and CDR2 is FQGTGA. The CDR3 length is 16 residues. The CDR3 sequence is CASSLKWMGPDQPQHF. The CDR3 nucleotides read TGTGCCAGCAGCTTAAAGTGGATGGGGCCCGATCAGCCCCAGCATTTT.

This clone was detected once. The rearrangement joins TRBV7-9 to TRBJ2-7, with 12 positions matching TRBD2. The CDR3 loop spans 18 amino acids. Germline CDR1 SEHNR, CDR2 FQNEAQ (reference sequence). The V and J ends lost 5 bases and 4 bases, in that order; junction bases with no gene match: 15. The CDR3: CASSPPLAGGPVAYEQYF. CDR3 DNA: TGTGCCAGCAGCCCCCCCCTAGCGGGAGGGCCAGTGGCTTACGAGCAGTACTTC.

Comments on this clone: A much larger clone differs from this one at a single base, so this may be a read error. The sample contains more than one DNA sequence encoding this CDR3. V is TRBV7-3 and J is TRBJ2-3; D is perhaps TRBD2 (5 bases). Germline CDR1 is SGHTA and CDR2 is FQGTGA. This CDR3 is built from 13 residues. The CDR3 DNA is TGTGCCAGCAGCCCTTCTAGCACAGATACTCAGTATTTT. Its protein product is CASSPSSTDTQYF.

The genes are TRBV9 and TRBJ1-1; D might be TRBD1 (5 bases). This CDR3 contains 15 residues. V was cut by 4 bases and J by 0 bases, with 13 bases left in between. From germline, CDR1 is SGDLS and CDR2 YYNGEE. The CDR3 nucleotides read TGTGCCAGCAGCCCAAGGACAACTATGAACACTGAAGCTTTCTTT. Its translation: CASSPRTTMNTEAFF.

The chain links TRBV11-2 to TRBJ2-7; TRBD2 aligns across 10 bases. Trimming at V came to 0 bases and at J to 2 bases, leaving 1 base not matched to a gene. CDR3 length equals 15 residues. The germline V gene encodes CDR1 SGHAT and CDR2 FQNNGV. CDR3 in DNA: TGTGCCAGCAGCTTAGAACTAGCGGGAACCTACGAGCAGTACTTC. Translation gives CASSLELAGTYEQYF.

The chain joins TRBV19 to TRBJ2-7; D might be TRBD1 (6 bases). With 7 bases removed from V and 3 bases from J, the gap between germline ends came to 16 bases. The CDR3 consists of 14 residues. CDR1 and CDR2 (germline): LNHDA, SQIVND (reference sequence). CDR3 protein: CASMGPGHLYEQYF. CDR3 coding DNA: TGTGCCAGTATGGGACCGGGACACCTCTACGAGCAGTACTTC.

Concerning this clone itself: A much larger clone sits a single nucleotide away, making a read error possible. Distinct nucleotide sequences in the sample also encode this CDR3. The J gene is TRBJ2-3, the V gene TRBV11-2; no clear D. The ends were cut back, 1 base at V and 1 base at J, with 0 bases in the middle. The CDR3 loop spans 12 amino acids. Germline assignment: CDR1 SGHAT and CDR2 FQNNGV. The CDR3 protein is CASSLGTDTQYF. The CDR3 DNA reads TGTGCCAGCAGCTTAGGCACAGATACGCAGTATTTT.